The rows below give T cell receptor beta chains drawn from one sample of a study of radiotherapy plus CTLA-4 blockade in lung cancer. The repertoire was sequenced with immunoSEQ multiplex PCR; TCRdb's copy has only in-frame clones and lacks some. Of 55,000 to 65,000 clones in the sample, approximately 76% were seen once. The sequences come from peripheral blood, collected from a patient treated with radiotherapy plus ipilimumab. These receptors were obtained from a human donor with non-small cell lung cancer who had a complete response to radiotherapy plus ipilimumab. CDR3s include the opening cysteine and the closing phenylalanine or tryptophan. Each record gives: D gene, V gene, clone size, J gene, CDR3 DNA, CDR3 protein. A D gene is named only where the DNA matches it firmly. Expanded clones get a size class; other rows say once, few or many, or leave the size out.

d_gene: .; v_gene: TRBV28; abundance: .; j_gene: TRBJ2-5; CDR3nt: TGTGCCAGCAGTTTTATCGGGGCGGGGGAGACCCAGTACTTC; CDR3aa: CASSFIGAGETQYF
d_gene: TRBD1; v_gene: TRBV11-2; abundance: .; j_gene: TRBJ2-7; CDR3nt: TGTGCCAGCAGCTTAGTTCCGCCGAGACAGGGGCACATCTACGAGCAGTACTTC; CDR3aa: CASSLVPPRQGHIYEQYF
d_gene: .; v_gene: TRBV6-1; abundance: .; j_gene: TRBJ1-2; CDR3nt: TGTGCCAGCAGTGAAGTCGGAGGAGGGCCCTATGGCTACACCTTC; CDR3aa: CASSEVGGGPYGYTF
d_gene: .; v_gene: TRBV7-8; abundance: .; j_gene: TRBJ2-7; CDR3nt: TGTGCCAGCAGATTAGACTACCCTCCCTACGAGCAGTACTTC; CDR3aa: CASRLDYPPYEQYF
d_gene: TRBD1; v_gene: TRBV15; abundance: .; j_gene: TRBJ2-1; CDR3nt: TGTGCCACCAGCAGAGGACAGGGGAGGCGTGGTGAGCAGTTCTTC; CDR3aa: CATSRGQGRRGEQFF
d_gene: .; v_gene: TRBV10-3; abundance: .; j_gene: TRBJ2-1; CDR3nt: TGTGCCATCAGTGAGAGGACTATCGACAAGGGAAATGAGCAGTTCTTC; CDR3aa: CAISERTIDKGNEQFF
d_gene: .; v_gene: TRBV6-6; abundance: once; j_gene: TRBJ1-1; CDR3nt: TGTGCCAGCAGTCTCGGTGGTGAAGCTTTCTTT; CDR3aa: CASSLGGEAFF
d_gene: .; v_gene: TRBV7-9; abundance: .; j_gene: TRBJ2-7; CDR3nt: TGTGCCAGCAGCTTCGGGGTCCACGAGCAGTACTTC; CDR3aa: CASSFGVHEQYF
d_gene: TRBD1; v_gene: TRBV5-1; abundance: .; j_gene: TRBJ1-2; CDR3nt: TGCGCCAGCAGCTCAAGGACAGGGGATGGCTACACCTTC; CDR3aa: CASSSRTGDGYTF
d_gene: .; v_gene: TRBV5-1; abundance: .; j_gene: TRBJ1-1; CDR3nt: TGCGCCAGCAGCTTGGTGGCAGGGGTAGGTGAAGCTTTCTTT; CDR3aa: CASSLVAGVGEAFF
d_gene: TRBD1; v_gene: TRBV4-3; abundance: few; j_gene: TRBJ1-2; CDR3nt: TGCGCCAGCAGCCAAGACGGGGCAGGGGGCACCTATGGCTACACCTTC; CDR3aa: CASSQDGAGGTYGYTF
d_gene: TRBD1; v_gene: TRBV6-5; abundance: .; j_gene: TRBJ1-1; CDR3nt: TGTGCCAGCACTAGGGACAGGGATAACACTGAAGCTTTCTTT; CDR3aa: CASTRDRDNTEAFF